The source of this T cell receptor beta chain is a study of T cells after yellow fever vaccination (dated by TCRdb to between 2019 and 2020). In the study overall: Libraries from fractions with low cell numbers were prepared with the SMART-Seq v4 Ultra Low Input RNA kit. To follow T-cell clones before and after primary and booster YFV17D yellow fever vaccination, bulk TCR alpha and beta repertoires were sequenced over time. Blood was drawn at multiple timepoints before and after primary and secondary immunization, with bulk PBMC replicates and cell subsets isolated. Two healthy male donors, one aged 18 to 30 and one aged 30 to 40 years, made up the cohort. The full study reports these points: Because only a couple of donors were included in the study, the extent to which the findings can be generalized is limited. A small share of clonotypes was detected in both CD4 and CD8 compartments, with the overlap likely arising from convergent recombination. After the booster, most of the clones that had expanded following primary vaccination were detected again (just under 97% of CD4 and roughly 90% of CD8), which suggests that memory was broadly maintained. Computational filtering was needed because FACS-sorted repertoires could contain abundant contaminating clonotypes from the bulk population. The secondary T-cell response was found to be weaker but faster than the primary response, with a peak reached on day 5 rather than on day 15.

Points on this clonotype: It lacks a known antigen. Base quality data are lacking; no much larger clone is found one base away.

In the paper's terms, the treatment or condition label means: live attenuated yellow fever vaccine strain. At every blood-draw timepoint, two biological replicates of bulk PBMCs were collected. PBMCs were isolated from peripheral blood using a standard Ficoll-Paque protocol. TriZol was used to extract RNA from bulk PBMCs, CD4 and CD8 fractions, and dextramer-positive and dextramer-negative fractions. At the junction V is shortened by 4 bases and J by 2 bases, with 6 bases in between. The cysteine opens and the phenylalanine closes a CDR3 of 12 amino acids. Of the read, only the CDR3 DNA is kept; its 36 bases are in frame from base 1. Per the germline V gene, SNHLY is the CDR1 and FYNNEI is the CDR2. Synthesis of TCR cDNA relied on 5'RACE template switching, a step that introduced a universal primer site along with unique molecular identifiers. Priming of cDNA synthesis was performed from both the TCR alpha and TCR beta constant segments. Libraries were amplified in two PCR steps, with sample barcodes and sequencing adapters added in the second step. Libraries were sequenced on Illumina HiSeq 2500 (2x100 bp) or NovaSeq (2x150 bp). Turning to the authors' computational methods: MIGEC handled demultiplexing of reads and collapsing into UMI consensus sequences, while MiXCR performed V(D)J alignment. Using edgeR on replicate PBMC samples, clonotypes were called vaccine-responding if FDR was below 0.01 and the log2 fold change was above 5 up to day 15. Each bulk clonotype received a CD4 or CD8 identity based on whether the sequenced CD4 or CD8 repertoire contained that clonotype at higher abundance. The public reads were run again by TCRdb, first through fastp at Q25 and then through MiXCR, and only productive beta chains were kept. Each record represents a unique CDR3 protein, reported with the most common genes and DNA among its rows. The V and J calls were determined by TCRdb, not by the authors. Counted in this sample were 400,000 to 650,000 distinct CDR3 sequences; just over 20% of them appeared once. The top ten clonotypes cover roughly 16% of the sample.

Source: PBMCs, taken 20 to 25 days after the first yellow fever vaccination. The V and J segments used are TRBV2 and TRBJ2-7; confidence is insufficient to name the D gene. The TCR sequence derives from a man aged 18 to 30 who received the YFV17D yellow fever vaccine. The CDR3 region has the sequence CASSVHTYEQYF. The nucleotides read TGTGCCAGCAGTGTACACACCTACGAGCAGTACTTC.